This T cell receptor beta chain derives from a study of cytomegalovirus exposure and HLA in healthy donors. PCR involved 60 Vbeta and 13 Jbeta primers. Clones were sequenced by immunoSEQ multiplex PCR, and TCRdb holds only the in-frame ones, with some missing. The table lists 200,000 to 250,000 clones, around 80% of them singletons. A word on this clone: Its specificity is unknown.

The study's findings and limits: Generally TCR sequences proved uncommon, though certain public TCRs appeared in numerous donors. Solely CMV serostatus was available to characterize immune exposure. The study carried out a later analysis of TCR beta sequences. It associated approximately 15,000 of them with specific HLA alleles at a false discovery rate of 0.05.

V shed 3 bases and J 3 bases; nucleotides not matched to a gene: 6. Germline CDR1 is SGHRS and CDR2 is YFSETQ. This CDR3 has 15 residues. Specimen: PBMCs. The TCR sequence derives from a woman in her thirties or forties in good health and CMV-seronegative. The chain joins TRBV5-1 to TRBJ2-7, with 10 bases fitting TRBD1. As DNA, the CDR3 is TGCGCCAGCAGCTCCGGACAGGGGGAGTTCTACGAGCAGTACTTC. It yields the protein CASSSGQGEFYEQYF.